Listed here is a single TCR beta chain. The data belong to a study of blood T cell repertoires in COVID-19. V was shortened by 1 base and J by 7 bases, with 7 bases between the two germline ends. This CDR3 is 12 amino acids long. Germline values: CDR1 LGHNA, CDR2 YSLEER. This table comes from immunoSEQ multiplex PCR, and its TCRdb copy is limited to in-frame clones, with some not included. The sample consists of 280,000 or so clones, roughly nine tenths of them appearing once. The specimen sequenced was PBMCs or T cells enriched from blood (not recorded which). The V gene is TRBV4-3, the J gene TRBJ1-1; D unresolved. The receptor comes from a woman between 35 and 50 years old who had recovered from COVID-19. The chain's CDR3 is CASSQGGDEAFF. The CDR3 DNA sequence: TGCGCCAGCAGCCAAGGGGGAGATGAAGCTTTCTTT.